These 2 T cell receptor beta chains were sequenced from one sample in a study of shared clonotypes between healthy human individuals. Assay used: immunoSEQ multiplex PCR; TCRdb lists only in-frame clones, some missing. The sample has about 560,000 clones, roughly 79% seen once. Sequencing was carried out using PBMCs. The source of these receptors is a woman aged 40 to 50 in good health. Some clones in this sample may be carry-over from other donors' samples.

The count of this clone is one. The V gene is TRBV27, the J gene TRBJ2-7; D may correspond to TRBD1 or TRBD2 (5 bases each). The CDR3 totals 14 residues. Germline lookup yields CDR1 MNHEY and CDR2 SMNVEV (reference sequence). Trimming shortened V by 8 bases and J by 3 bases, and 17 bases separated the two germline ends. CDR3 loop: CASRGVSRYYEQYF. The CDR3 nucleotides are TGTGCCAGCCGGGGCGTCAGCAGATACTACGAGCAGTACTTC.

The chain employs TRBV2 and TRBJ2-2, with D possibly being TRBD1 (6 bases). With 5 bases removed from V and 0 bases from J, the gap between germline ends came to 13 bases. The CDR3 extends over 16 amino acids. Germline V CDR1 and CDR2: SNHLY, FYNNEI. The CDR3 DNA follows: TGTGCCAGCAGTTCCCAGGGGCTAACGAACACCGGGGAGCTGTTTTTT. Translating gives CASSSQGLTNTGELFF.